The clone carrying this TCR beta chain turned up a few times. Its antigen is not identified. Assay: immunoSEQ multiplex PCR; the TCRdb copy retains only in-frame clones and omits some. There are about 150,000 clones in the sample; more than 90% occur only once, and 1.5% to 2% lies in the top ten. This sample stems from a study of T cell responses to AZD1222 COVID-19 vaccine. This CDR3 is 14 amino acids long. Germline-derived CDR1 and CDR2 are SGHNT and YYREEE (reference sequence). The V end was cut by 4 bases, the J end by 4 bases, with 14 bases between. Study-wide results and caveats: Spike-specific TCR breadth and depth were elevated following two AZD1222 doses. Females made up more of the donors, who were largely white British, and clonal diversity may have come out too low. Nearly half of spike-specific TCRs reportedly go after variant regions that carry no mutations.

The chain uses TRBV5-4 and TRBJ1-2, with D tentatively TRBD1 (5 bases). The TCR comes from an adult in good health. Sequenced material: peripheral blood, taken on day 0 of AZD1222 vaccination. CDR3 amino acids: CASSLYGAGYGYTF. The CDR3 DNA reads as TGTGCCAGCAGCCTCTACGGGGCTGGCTATGGCTACACCTTC.